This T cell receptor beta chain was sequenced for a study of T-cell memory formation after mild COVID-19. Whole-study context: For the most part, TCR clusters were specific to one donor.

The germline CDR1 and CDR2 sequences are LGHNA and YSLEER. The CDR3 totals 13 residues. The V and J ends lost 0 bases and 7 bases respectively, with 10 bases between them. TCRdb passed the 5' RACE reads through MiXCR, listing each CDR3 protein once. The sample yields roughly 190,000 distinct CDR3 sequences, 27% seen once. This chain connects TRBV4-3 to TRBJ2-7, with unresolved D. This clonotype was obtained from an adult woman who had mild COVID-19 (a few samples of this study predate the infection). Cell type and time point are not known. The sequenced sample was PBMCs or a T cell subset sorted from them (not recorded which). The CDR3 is CASSQDSTHEQYF. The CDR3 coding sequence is TGCGCCAGCAGCCAAGATAGCACGCATGAGCAGTACTTC.